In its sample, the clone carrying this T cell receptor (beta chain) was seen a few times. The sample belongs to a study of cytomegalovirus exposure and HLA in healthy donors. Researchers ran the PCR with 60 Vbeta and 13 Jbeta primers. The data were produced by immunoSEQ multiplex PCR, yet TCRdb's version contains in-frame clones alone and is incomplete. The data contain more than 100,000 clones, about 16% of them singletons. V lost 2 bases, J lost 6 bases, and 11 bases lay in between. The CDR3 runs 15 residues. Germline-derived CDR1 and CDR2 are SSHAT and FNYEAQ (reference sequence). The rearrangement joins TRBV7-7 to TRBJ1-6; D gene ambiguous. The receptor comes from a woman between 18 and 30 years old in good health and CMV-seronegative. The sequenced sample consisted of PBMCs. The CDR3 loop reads CASSLPKRGNSPLHF. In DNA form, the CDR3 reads TGTGCCAGCAGCTTACCGAAACGGGGTAATTCACCCCTCCACTTT.